This T cell receptor beta chain came from a study of CD8 T cells in Susac syndrome. The CDR3 runs 10 residues. Trimming took 2 bases from V and 5 from J, leaving 1 base between them. The germline CDR1 and CDR2 sequences are SGHRS and YFSETQ. In contrast to the negatively isolated CD8+ and CD4+ T cells, TEMRA cells were FACS-enriched. An input of about 0.5 to 1 ug of RNA was subjected to reverse transcription using random hexamers. The amplification used immunoSEQ multiplex PCR on TCR beta CDR3; it spanned 54 Vbeta and 13 Jbeta. TCRdb re-analysed the immunoSEQ multiplex PCR reads in MiXCR, keeping a single row per CDR3 protein. The repertoire holds roughly 150,000 distinct CDR3 sequences, with nearly 97% as singletons.

The chain joins TRBV5-1 to TRBJ1-1; no clear D. This receptor was taken from a human donor with multiple sclerosis. Input material: CD8+ T cells from PBMCs. The DNA of the CDR3 is TGCGCCAGCAGCTTAACTGAAGCTTTCTTT. Encoded protein: CASSLTEAFF.